This T cell receptor (beta chain) was identified during a study of T cells in Graves' hyperthyroidism and ophthalmopathy. On the study more broadly: Peripheral blood was taken when the disease was first diagnosed, before any treatment began.

The diagnostic basis comprised clinical symptoms, serum thyroxine and TRAb, thyroid ultrasound and orbital computed tomography. TCR beta CDR3 region amplification was performed from RNA transcripts. A set of HTBI primers served as the primers for a first-round RT-PCR of the TCR CDR3. TCRdb processed the multiplex PCR reads anew with MiXCR; each CDR3 protein has one entry. The sample has some 650,000 distinct CDR3 sequences, roughly a sixth seen once. The study, taken as a whole, reports: Most thyroid clonotypes with frequency above 0.001 were detected in blood.

Ten or more counts support this clonotype. Antigen specificity is unknown. Sequenced sample: blood. This receptor was identified in a woman aged 40 to 50 with Graves' ophthalmopathy.

The DNA for the CDR3 is TGTGCCAGCAGTTATGGGCCGGGGGTACAACTACAGAACACTGAAGCTTTCTTT. This codes for CASSYGPGVQLQNTEAFF. V usage is TRBV6-1 and J usage is TRBJ1-1; tentative D call: TRBD1 (5 bases). CDR3 length: 18 residues. Trimming took 5 bases from V and 1 from J, leaving 23 bases between them. The germline V gene encodes CDR1 MNHNS and CDR2 SASEGT.